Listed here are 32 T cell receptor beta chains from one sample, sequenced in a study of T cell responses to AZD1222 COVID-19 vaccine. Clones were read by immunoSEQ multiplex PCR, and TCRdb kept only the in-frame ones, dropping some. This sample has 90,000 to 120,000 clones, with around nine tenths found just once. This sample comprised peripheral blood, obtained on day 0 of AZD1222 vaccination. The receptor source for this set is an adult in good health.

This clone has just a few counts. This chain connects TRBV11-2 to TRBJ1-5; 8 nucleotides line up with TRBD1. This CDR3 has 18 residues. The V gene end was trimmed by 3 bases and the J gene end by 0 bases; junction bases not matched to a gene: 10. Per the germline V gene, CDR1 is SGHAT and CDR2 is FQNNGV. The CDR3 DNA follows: TGTGCCAGCAGCTTGCGGGGGACAGGACATGATAGCAATCAGCCCCAGCATTTT. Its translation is CASSLRGTGHDSNQPQHF.

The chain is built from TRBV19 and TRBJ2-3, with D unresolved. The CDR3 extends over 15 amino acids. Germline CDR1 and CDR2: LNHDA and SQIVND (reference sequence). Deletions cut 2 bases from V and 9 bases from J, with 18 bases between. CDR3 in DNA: TGTGCCAGTAGTATAACCTTACGAAGCCCTCCAACGCAGTATTTT. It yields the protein CASSITLRSPPTQYF.

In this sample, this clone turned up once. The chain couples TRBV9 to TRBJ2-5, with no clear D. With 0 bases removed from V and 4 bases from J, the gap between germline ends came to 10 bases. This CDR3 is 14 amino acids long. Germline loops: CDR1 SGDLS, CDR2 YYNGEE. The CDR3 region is CASSVGPMLETQYF. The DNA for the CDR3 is TGTGCCAGCAGCGTAGGGCCAATGTTAGAGACCCAGTACTTC.

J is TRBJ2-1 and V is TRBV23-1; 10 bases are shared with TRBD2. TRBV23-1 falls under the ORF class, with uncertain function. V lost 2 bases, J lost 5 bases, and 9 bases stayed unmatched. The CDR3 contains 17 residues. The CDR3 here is CASSQNFQREGHNEQFF. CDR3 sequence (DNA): TGCGCCAGCAGTCAAAACTTTCAGCGGGAGGGGCACAATGAGCAGTTCTTC.

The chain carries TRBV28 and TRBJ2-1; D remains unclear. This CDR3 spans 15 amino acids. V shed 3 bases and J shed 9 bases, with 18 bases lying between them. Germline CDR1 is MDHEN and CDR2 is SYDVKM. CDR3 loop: CASSFHSKGSVEQFF. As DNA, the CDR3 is TGTGCCAGCAGTTTTCATTCGAAGGGATCGGTTGAGCAGTTCTTC. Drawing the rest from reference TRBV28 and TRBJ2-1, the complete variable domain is DVKVTQSSRYLVKRTGEKVFLECVQDMDHENMFWYRQDPGLGLRLIYFSYDVKMKEKGDIPEGYSVSREKKERFSLILESASTNQTSMYLCASSFHSKGSVEQFFGPGTRLTVL.

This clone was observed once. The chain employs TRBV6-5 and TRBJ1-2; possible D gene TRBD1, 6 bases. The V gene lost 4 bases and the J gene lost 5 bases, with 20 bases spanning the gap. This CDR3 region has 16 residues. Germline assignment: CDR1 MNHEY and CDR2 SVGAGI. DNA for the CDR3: TGTGCCAGCAGTTTGGGAGGACAGCCCGGCATTTATGGCTACACCTTC. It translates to CASSLGGQPGIYGYTF.

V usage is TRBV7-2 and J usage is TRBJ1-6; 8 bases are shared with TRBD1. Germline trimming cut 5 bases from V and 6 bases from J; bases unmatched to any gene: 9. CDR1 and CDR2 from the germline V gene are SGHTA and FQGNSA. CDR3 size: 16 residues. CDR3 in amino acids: CASSIQRQGANSPLHF. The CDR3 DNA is TGTGCCAGCAGCATACAAAGGCAGGGGGCTAATTCACCCCTCCACTTT.

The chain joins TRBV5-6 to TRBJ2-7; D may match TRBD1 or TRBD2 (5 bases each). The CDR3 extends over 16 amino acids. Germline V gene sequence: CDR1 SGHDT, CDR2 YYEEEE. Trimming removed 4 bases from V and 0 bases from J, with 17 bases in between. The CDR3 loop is CASSGTRDPDSYEQYF. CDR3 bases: TGTGCCAGCAGCGGAACCCGGGACCCGGACTCCTACGAGCAGTACTTC.

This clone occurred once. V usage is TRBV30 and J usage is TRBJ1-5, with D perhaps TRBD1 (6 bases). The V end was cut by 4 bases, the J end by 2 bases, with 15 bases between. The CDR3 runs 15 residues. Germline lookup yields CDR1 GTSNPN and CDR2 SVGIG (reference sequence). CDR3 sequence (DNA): TGTGCCTGGACAGGGGATAATTCGGGCAATCAGCCCCAGCATTTT. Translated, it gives CAWTGDNSGNQPQHF.

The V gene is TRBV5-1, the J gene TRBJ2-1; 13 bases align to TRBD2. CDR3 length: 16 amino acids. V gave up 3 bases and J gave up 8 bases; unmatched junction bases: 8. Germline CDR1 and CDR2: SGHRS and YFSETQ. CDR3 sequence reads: CASSSRTSGGGDEQFF. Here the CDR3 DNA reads TGCGCCAGCAGCTCCAGGACTAGCGGGGGTGGGGATGAGCAGTTCTTC.

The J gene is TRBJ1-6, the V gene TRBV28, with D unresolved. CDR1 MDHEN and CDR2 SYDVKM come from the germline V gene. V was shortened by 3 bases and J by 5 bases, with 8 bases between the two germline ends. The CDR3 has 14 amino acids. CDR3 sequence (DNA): TGTGCCAGCAGTTTGATTCGGGATAATTCACCCCTCCACTTT. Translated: CASSLIRDNSPLHF. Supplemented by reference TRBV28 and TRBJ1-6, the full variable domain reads DVKVTQSSRYLVKRTGEKVFLECVQDMDHENMFWYRQDPGLGLRLIYFSYDVKMKEKGDIPEGYSVSREKKERFSLILESASTNQTSMYLCASSLIRDNSPLHFGNGTRLTVT.

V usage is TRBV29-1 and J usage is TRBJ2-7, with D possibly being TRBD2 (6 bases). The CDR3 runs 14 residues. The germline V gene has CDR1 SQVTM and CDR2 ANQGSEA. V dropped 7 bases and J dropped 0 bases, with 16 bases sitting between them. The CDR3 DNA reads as TGCAGCGCAGGCAGATCAGCGGGCTCCTACGAGCAGTACTTC. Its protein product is CSAGRSAGSYEQYF.

Here the CDR3 reads CASSLGAAGGSYNEQFF. The CDR3 DNA sequence: TGTGCCAGCAGCTTAGGGGCTGCGGGGGGCTCCTACAATGAGCAGTTCTTC. The chain carries TRBV11-2 and TRBJ2-1; the match to TRBD2 covers 8 bases. Germline V gives CDR1 SGHAT, CDR2 FQNNGV. The CDR3 runs 17 residues. V shed 1 base and J 0 bases; nucleotides not matched to a gene: 5.

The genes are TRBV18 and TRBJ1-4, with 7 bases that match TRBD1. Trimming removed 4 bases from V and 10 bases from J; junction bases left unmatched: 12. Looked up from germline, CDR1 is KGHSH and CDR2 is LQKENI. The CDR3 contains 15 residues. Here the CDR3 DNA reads TGTGCCAGCTCACACCGACAGGGAGGCGAGGGAAAACTGTTTTTT. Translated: CASSHRQGGEGKLFF. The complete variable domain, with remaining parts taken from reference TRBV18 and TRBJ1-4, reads NAGVMQNPRHLVRRRGQEARLRCSPMKGHSHVYWYRQLPEEGLKFMVYLQKENIIDESGMPKERFSAEFPKEGPSILRIQQVVRGDSAAYFCASSHRQGGEGKLFFGSGTQLSVL.

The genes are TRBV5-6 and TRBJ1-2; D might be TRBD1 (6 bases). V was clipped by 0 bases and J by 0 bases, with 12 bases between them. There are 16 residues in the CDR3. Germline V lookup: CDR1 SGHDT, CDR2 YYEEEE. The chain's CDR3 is CASSLGLYRANYGYTF. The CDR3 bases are TGTGCCAGCAGCTTGGGGTTGTACAGGGCTAACTATGGCTACACCTTC.

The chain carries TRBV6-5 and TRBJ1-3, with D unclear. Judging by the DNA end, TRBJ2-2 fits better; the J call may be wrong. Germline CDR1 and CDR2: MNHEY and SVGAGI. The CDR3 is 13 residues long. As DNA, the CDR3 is TGTGCCAGCAGCCTCGGGTTGGCCGGGGAGCTGTTTTTT. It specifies CASSLGLAGELFF.

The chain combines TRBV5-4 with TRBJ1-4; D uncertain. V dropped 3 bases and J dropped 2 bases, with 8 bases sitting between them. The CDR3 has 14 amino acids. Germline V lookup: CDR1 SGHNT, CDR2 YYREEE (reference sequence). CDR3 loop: CASSSGNTNEKLFF. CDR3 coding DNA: TGTGCCAGCAGCTCGGGGAATACTAATGAAAAACTGTTTTTT.

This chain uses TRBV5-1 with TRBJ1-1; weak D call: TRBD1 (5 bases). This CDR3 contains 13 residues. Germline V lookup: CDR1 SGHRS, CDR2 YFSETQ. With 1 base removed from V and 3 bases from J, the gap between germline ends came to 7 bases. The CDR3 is CASSLQGHTEAFF. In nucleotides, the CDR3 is TGCGCCAGCAGCTTGCAGGGACACACTGAAGCTTTCTTT. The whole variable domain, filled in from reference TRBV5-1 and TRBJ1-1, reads KAGVTQTPRYLIKTRGQQVTLSCSPISGHRSVSWYQQTPGQGLQFLFEYFSETQRNKGNFPGRFSGRQFSNSRSEMNVSTLELGDSALYLCASSLQGHTEAFFGQGTRLTVV.

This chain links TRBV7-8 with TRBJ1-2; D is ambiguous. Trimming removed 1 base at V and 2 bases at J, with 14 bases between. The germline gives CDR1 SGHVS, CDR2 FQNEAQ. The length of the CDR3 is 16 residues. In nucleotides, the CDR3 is TGTGCCAGCAGCTTAGATACAGCCAGACTCAACTATGGCTACACCTTC. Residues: CASSLDTARLNYGYTF.

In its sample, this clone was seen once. The CDR3 sequence is CASSPRQGYGYTF. CDR3 in DNA: TGTGCCAGCAGTCCGAGACAGGGCTATGGCTACACCTTC. The V and J genes are TRBV27 and TRBJ1-2; 7 bases match TRBD1. From germline, CDR1 is MNHEY and CDR2 SMNVEV (reference sequence). V dropped 5 bases and J dropped 4; count of bases not matched to a gene: 4. This CDR3 has 13 amino acids.

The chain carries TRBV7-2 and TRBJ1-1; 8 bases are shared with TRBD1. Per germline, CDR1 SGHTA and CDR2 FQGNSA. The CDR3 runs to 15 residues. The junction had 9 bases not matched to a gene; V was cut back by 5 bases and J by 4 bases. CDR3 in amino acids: CASSPRTGRSTEAFF. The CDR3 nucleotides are TGTGCCAGCAGCCCCAGGACAGGGAGGAGCACTGAAGCTTTCTTT.

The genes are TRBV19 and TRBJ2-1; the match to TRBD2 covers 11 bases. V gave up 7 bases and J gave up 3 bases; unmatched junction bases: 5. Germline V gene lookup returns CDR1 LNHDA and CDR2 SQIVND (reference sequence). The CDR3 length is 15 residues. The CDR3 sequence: CASTDGTSGYNEQFF. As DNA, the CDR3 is TGTGCCAGTACCGACGGGACTAGCGGCTACAATGAGCAGTTCTTC.

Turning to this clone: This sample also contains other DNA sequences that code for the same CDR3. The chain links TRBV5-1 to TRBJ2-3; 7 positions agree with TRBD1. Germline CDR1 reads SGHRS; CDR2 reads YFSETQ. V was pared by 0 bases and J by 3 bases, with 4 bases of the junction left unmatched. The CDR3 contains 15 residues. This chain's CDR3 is CASSLVGGSTDTQYF. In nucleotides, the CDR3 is TGCGCCAGCAGCTTGGTAGGGGGCTCAACAGATACGCAGTATTTT. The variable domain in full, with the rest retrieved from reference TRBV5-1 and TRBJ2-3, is KAGVTQTPRYLIKTRGQQVTLSCSPISGHRSVSWYQQTPGQGLQFLFEYFSETQRNKGNFPGRFSGRQFSNSRSEMNVSTLELGDSALYLCASSLVGGSTDTQYFGPGTRLTVL.

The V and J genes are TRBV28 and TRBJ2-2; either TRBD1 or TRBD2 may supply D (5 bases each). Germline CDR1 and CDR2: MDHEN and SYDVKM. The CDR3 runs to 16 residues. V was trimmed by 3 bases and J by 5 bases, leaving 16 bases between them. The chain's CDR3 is CASSFKRTLGTGELFF. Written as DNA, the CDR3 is TGTGCCAGCAGTTTCAAGCGGACACTTGGAACCGGGGAGCTGTTTTTT.

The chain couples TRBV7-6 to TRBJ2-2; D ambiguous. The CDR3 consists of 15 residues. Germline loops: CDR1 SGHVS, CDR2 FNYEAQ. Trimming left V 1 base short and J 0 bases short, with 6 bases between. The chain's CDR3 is CASSLGNTNTGELFF. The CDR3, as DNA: TGTGCCAGCAGCTTAGGCAATACGAACACCGGGGAGCTGTTTTTT.

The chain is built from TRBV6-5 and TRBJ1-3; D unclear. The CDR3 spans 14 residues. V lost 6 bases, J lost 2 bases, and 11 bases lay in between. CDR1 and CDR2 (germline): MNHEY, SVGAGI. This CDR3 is CASSRSGAGNTIYF. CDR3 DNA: TGTGCCAGCAGCCGTTCGGGAGCTGGAAACACCATATATTTT.

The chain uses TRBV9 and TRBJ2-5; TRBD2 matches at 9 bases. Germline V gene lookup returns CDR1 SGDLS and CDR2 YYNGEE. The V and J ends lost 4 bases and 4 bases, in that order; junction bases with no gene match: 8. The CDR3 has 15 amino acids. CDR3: CASSLIAGALETQYF. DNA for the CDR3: TGTGCCAGCAGCCTAATAGCGGGAGCCCTAGAGACCCAGTACTTC. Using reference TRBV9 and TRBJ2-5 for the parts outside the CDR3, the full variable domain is DSGVTQTPKHLITATGQRVTLRCSPRSGDLSVYWYQQSLDQGLQFLIQYYNGEERAKGNILERFSAQQFPDLHSELNLSSLELGDSALYFCASSLIAGALETQYFGPGTRLLVL.

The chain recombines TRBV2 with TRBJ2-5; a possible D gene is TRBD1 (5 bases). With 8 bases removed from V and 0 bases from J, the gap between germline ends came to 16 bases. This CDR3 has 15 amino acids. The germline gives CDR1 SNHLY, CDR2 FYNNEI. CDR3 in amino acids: CASSWAGNYQETQYF. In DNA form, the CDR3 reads TGTGCCAGCTCTTGGGCAGGGAACTACCAAGAGACCCAGTACTTC. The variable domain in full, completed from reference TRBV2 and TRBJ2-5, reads EPEVTQTPSHQVTQMGQEVILRCVPISNHLYFYWYRQILGQKVEFLVSFYNNEISEKSEIFDDQFSVERPDGSNFTLKIRSTKLEDSAMYFCASSWAGNYQETQYFGPGTRLLVL.

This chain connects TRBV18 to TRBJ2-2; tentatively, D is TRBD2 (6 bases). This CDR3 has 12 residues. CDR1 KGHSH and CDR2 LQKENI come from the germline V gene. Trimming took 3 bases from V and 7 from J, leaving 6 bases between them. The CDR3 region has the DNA TGTGCCAGCTCACCCGGGAGCGGGGAGCTGTTTTTT. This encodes CASSPGSGELFF.

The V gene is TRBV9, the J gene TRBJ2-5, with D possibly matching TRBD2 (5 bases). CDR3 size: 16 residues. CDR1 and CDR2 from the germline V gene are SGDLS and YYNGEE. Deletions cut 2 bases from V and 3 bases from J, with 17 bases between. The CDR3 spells CASSVSSDHLEETQYF. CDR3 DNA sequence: TGTGCCAGCAGCGTTAGTAGCGACCACTTGGAAGAGACCCAGTACTTC.

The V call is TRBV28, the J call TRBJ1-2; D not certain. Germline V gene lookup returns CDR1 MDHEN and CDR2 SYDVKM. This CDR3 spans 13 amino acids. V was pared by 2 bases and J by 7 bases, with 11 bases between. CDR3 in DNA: TGTGCCAGCAGTTTAATGGGCCTAGGTGGCTACACCTTC. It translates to CASSLMGLGGYTF.

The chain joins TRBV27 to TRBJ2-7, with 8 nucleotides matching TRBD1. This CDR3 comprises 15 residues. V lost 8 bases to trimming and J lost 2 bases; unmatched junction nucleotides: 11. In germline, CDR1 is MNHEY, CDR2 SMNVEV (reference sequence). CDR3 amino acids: CASGDLQGGTYEQYF. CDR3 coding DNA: TGTGCCAGCGGGGATTTACAGGGGGGAACCTACGAGCAGTACTTC.